The rows below give T cell receptor beta chains drawn from one sample of a study of regulatory T cells in long-lasting Graves disease. One entry per CDR3 protein, called by TCRdb with MiXCR from the multiplex PCR reads. The table has more than 450,000 distinct CDR3 sequences, around 12% seen once. The data were also submitted as part of a second study, on T cells in Graves' hyperthyroidism and ophthalmopathy.

The sample in question was peripheral blood mononuclear cells (PBMCs), obtained at new diagnosis, from a patient treated with antithyroid drugs. The receptor set was obtained from a woman aged 30 to 39 with Graves disease. CDR3s include the opening cysteine and the closing phenylalanine or tryptophan. The order of the fields is CDR3 protein, CDR3 DNA, D gene, clone size, J gene, V gene. D genes are given only for firm matches. Clone size is not always given. Where it is, it says once, few, many or a class for expanded clones.

CASRDRLYTGELFF	TGTGCCAGCCGGGACAGGCTGTACACCGGGGAGCTGTTTTTT	TRBD1	many	TRBJ2-2	TRBV28
CASSARTSGDNEQFF	TGTGCCAGCAGCGCAAGGACTAGCGGAGACAATGAGCAGTTCTTC	TRBD2	few	TRBJ2-1	TRBV9
CASSTLDRDYGYTF	TGTGCCAGCAGCACACTGGACAGAGATTATGGCTACACCTTC	NA	many	TRBJ1-2	TRBV3-1
CASSEAGGLDTQYF	TGTGCCAGCAGTGAAGCGGGGGGTCTAGATACGCAGTATTTT	NA	NA	TRBJ2-3	TRBV2
CASSYSAGGANEQFF	TGTGCCAGCAGTTACTCGGCGGGAGGGGCCAATGAGCAGTTCTTC	TRBD2	many	TRBJ2-1	TRBV6-2/TRBV6-3
CASSYSQGALRQPQHF	TGTGCCAGCAGTTACTCGCAGGGCGCCCTGCGTCAGCCCCAGCATTTT	NA	many	TRBJ1-5	TRBV6-5
CASSKITGSPEAFF	TGCGCCAGCAGCAAGATCACAGGGTCTCCTGAAGCTTTCTTT	NA	NA	TRBJ1-1	TRBV5-1
CASSYSRDNRNTEAFF	TGTGCCAGCAGTTACTCCCGGGACAATAGAAACACTGAAGCTTTCTTT	NA	many	TRBJ1-1	TRBV6-5
CASSLRLFTQGAGNTIYF	TGTGCCAGCAGTTTAAGGCTCTTTACGCAAGGAGCGGGAAACACCATATATTTT	NA	many	TRBJ1-3	TRBV12-3/TRBV12-4
CASSPPLPGVGYTF	TGTGCCAGCAGTCCCCCCCTCCCGGGAGTGGGCTACACCTTC	NA	many	TRBJ1-2	TRBV12-3/TRBV12-4
CAWSAQFAEQFF	TGTGCCTGGAGTGCTCAGTTTGCTGAGCAGTTCTTC	NA	many	TRBJ2-1	TRBV30
CASSAGLAGAYEQYF	TGTGCCAGCAGCGCGGGACTAGCGGGAGCTTACGAGCAGTACTTC	TRBD2	NA	TRBJ2-7	TRBV7-2
CASSRTSDLYTGELFF	TGTGCCAGCAGCCGCACTAGTGACCTTTACACCGGGGAGCTGTTTTTT	NA	many	TRBJ2-2	TRBV6-1
CASSFRDYEQYF	TGTGCCAGCAGCTTTCGAGACTACGAGCAGTACTTC	NA	NA	TRBJ2-7	TRBV11-2
CASSSTGGEQYF	TGTGCCAGCAGCTCGACAGGGGGCGAGCAGTACTTC	TRBD1	many	TRBJ2-7	TRBV7-9
CASSFRMSSGNTIYF	TGTGCCAGCAGTTTTCGAATGAGCTCTGGAAACACCATATATTTT	NA	NA	TRBJ1-3	TRBV7-2
CASSLRAGGVDTQYF	TGTGCCAGCAGCTTACGAGCGGGAGGAGTGGATACGCAGTATTTT	TRBD2	many	TRBJ2-3	TRBV11-2
CAWSPDSEAFF	TGTGCCTGGAGCCCAGACAGTGAAGCTTTCTTT	NA	once	TRBJ1-1	TRBV30
CASSASHSTEAFF	TGTGCCAGCAGCGCAAGCCACAGCACTGAAGCTTTCTTT	NA	many	TRBJ1-1	TRBV9
CASSHESRDQETQYF	TGTGCCAGCAGTCACGAAAGCCGGGACCAAGAGACCCAGTACTTC	NA	many	TRBJ2-5	TRBV12-3/TRBV12-4
CASSLSGWRTDTQYF	TGCGCCAGCAGTTTATCAGGGTGGCGAACAGATACGCAGTATTTT	NA	many	TRBJ2-3	TRBV5-1
CASSGTLYNSPLHF	TGTGCCAGCAGCGGGACCCTCTATAATTCACCCCTCCACTTT	NA	NA	TRBJ1-6	TRBV6-1
CASSLAMTKEQYF	TGTGCCAGCAGCTTGGCCATGACTAAGGAGCAGTACTTC	NA	few	TRBJ2-7	TRBV5-6
CASSFSGTTDTQYF	TGTGCCAGCAGCTTCAGCGGGACCACAGATACGCAGTATTTT	TRBD2	many	TRBJ2-3	TRBV12-3/TRBV12-4
CASSPNRGGEKLFF	TGTGCCAGCAGCCCTAACAGGGGTGGCGAAAAACTGTTTTTT	TRBD1	many	TRBJ1-4	TRBV3-1